This paragraph covers one T cell receptor beta chain sequence. This clonotype came up many times. This clone's antigen is unknown. No clone much larger than this one lies a single base away; base qualities are absent. The trim is 1 base for V and 6 bases for J, with a gap of 13 bases between the germline ends. The CDR3 spans 15 residues, from the cysteine through the phenylalanine. The kept DNA is CDR3 alone, 45 bases in frame from the first base. The germline V gene encodes CDR1 MDHEN and CDR2 SYDVKM. The library was obtained by 5' RACE. Sequencing instrument: Illumina HiSeq 2000. Template switching added a universal primer binding site, and the final cDNA carried a unique molecular identifier that allowed TCR cDNA molecules to be counted accurately. First-strand cDNA for TCR alpha and beta chains was synthesized from specific primers in the conserved constant-segment region. Each cDNA library was double barcoded, with a SMART-Mk sample barcode plus Illumina barcodes, to control for contamination. TruSeq adapter sequences and Illumina sample barcodes were added in two successive PCR steps. The Illumina HiSeq platform was used with custom primers to sequence TCR alpha and beta cDNA libraries. For the original study's pipeline: MiGEC was used to process raw reads and extract unique molecular identifiers, and MiXCR was used to find CDR3 positions. Recombination models were inferred per individual with the repgenHMM and IGoR tools using an EM algorithm. Shared clonotypes were analyzed with the tcR package in R, and sharing was normalized by the product of cloneset sizes. To study raw recombination free of thymic and clonal selection effects, out-of-frame nonproductive sequences were analyzed. The public sequencing data were trimmed at Q25 with fastp and processed into clonotypes with MiXCR by TCRdb, which kept only in-frame beta chains. Every CDR3 protein is listed once, alongside the most common genes and DNA of its rows. The V and J calls shown here were made by TCRdb, not taken from the authors' results. The sample data list around 340,000 distinct CDR3 sequences, and approximately 8.7% of these were observed just once. Of the sample, under 9.5% falls within the top ten clones.

Only healthy Caucasian donors were included. Three unrelated non-twin adults were also sequenced: a male aged 18 to 30, a male aged 50 to 59 and a female aged 50 to 59. Miltenyi CD45RO+ enrichment and human naive T-cell isolation kits were used to isolate memory (CD45RO+) and naive T cells from PBMC. The data are from a study of identical twins (dated by TCRdb to 2015 to 2016). About the full investigation: To test whether fetal clonotypes persist, this study deep-sequenced TCR alpha and beta repertoires from monozygotic twins, from unrelated adults of various ages, and from cord blood. Replicate twin experiments were performed at different times using different library preparation protocols to rule out contamination. Broad study findings and their caveats: The excess sharing between twins in beta out-of-frame sequences was weaker because fewer shared sequences reduced the signal-to-noise ratio. Zero-insertion analyses could be partly confounded by invariant T cells such as MAIT and iNKT, though diverse VJ usage argued against such confounding for most clonotypes. Fewer insertions were carried by abundant cord blood beta clonotypes; a weaker similar trend was observed in young adult naive repertoires, while no such trend was observed in memory repertoires. Out-of-frame TCR alpha sharing in monozygotic twins was systematically underestimated by recombination models, whereas sharing between unrelated individuals was in agreement with the recombination models. Because the same donors could not be followed over many years, the conclusions relied on cross-sectional statistical analysis. Compared with coincidental sharing between unrelated individuals, out-of-frame TCR alpha sequences shared between twins showed an excess of sequences with low generation probability.

The chain is made from TRBV28 and TRBJ2-1; a tentative D call is TRBD2 (6 bases match). Sequencing was carried out using naive T cells sorted from blood. The cell subset or site label corresponds to: cells isolated with a human naive T-cell isolation kit. The TCR originated in a woman between 50 and 59 years old in good health. The DNA sequence reads TGTGCCAGCAGTTTATCTTTAGCGGCGGGCAATGAGCAGTTCTTC. This sequence encodes CASSLSLAAGNEQFF.